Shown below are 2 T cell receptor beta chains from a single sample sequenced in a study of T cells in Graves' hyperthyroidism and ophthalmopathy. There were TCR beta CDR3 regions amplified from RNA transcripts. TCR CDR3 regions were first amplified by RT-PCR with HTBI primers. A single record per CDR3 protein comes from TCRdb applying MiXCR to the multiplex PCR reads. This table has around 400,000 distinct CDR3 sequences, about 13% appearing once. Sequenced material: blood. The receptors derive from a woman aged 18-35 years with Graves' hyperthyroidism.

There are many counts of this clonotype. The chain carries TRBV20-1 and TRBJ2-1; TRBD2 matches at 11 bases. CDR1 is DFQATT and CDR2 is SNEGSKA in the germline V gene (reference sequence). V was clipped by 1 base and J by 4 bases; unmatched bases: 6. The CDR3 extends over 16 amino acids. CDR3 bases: TGCAGTGCTAGAGTAAGGGGACTAGCGGCATACAATGAGCAGTTCTTC. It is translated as CSARVRGLAAYNEQFF.

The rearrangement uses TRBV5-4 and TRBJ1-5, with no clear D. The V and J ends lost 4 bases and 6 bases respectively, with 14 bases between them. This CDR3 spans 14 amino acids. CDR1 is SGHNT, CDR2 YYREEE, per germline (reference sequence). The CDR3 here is CASSPDRNSQPQHF. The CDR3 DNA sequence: TGTGCCAGCAGCCCCGACCGGAATTCTCAGCCCCAGCATTTT.